Presented here are 12 T cell receptor beta chains from one specimen sequenced in a study of cytomegalovirus exposure and HLA in healthy donors. PCR employed 60 Vbeta and 13 Jbeta primers. The data were produced by immunoSEQ multiplex PCR, yet TCRdb's version contains in-frame clones alone and is incomplete. The sample consists of 110,000 or so clones, 67% of them appearing once. Material: PBMCs. The receptors were sampled from a man between 18 and 35 years old in good health and CMV-seropositive.

This chain links TRBV5-1 with TRBJ1-2; maybe TRBD1 (5 bases). This CDR3 is 15 amino acids long. Germline lookup yields CDR1 SGHRS and CDR2 YFSETQ. The ends were cut back, 5 bases at V and 6 bases at J, with 20 bases in the middle. The chain's CDR3 is CASRPQASTGDGYTF. The CDR3 bases are TGCGCCAGCAGACCCCAGGCCTCGACGGGGGATGGCTACACCTTC.

J is TRBJ2-1 and V is TRBV9; 9 bases align to TRBD2. The CDR3 is 15 amino acids. From germline, CDR1 is SGDLS and CDR2 YYNGEE. Unmatched junction bases numbered 3, after V lost 4 bases and J lost 1 base. CDR3 loop: CASSPSGGSYNEQFF. CDR3 coding DNA: TGTGCCAGCAGCCCGAGCGGGGGGTCCTACAATGAGCAGTTCTTC.

V and J are TRBV7-3 and TRBJ1-5; no firm D call. The ends were cut back, 5 bases at V and 5 bases at J, with 4 bases in the middle. Germline-derived CDR1 and CDR2 are SGHTA and FQGTGA. The length of the CDR3 is 11 residues. This CDR3 reads CASSLHQPQHF. The CDR3 nucleotides read TGTGCCAGCAGCCTCCATCAGCCCCAGCATTTT.

This clone was seen a handful of times. The V and J genes are TRBV18 and TRBJ1-4; 8 bases map to TRBD1. CDR1 and CDR2 (germline): KGHSH, LQKENI. The CDR3 is made up of 17 amino acids. J was trimmed by 0 bases and V by 3 bases; bases with no gene match: 6. The CDR3 region has the DNA TGTGCCAGCTCACCGGGAGGGACAGGCGCAACTAATGAAAAACTGTTTTTT. It yields the protein CASSPGGTGATNEKLFF.

The V gene is TRBV21-1, the J gene TRBJ1-1. TRBV21-1 is recorded as a pseudogene. The length of the CDR3 is 11 residues. CDR3 nucleotide sequence: TGTGCCAGCAGCAAACGGCGGTCGGCTTTCTTT. This translates into CASSKRRSAFF.

The gene calls are TRBV19 and TRBJ1-6; D uncertain. Germline-derived CDR1 and CDR2 are LNHDA and SQIVND (reference sequence). V was clipped by 5 bases and J by 0 bases, with 11 bases between them. The CDR3 length is 16 residues. The CDR3 DNA reads as TGTGCCAGTAGTGAGATGCGGAGCTCCTATAATTCACCCCTCCACTTT. This gives the protein CASSEMRSSYNSPLHF.

This clone has only a few counts. J is TRBJ1-6 and V is TRBV7-2; D remains unclear. This CDR3 has 14 amino acids. Trimming cost V 1 base and J 6 bases, with 7 bases left between them. Germline-derived CDR1 and CDR2 are SGHTA and FQGNSA. This CDR3 is CASSLVPFNSPLHF. CDR3 DNA: TGTGCCAGCAGCTTAGTCCCCTTTAATTCACCCCTCCACTTT.

The CDR3 sequence is CASSPPVTGRYGYTF. CDR3 DNA sequence: TGTGCCAGTAGTCCCCCGGTCACCGGGAGGTATGGCTACACCTTC. The chain carries TRBV19 and TRBJ1-2, with D unresolved. This CDR3 has 15 residues. Trimming removed 5 bases from V and 5 bases from J, with 18 bases in between. Germline lookup yields CDR1 LNHDA and CDR2 SQIVND (reference sequence).

The genes are TRBV7-2 and TRBJ2-2; perhaps TRBD1 as D (6 bases). The V gene's germline CDR1 is SGHTA and CDR2 FQGNSA. This CDR3 contains 16 residues. Trimming pared 5 bases from V and 2 bases from J, leaving 15 bases between. CDR3 loop: CASSATGTRNTGELFF. DNA of the CDR3: TGTGCCAGCAGCGCCACCGGGACAAGAAACACCGGGGAGCTGTTTTTT.

J is TRBJ2-1 and V is TRBV10-2, with TRBD2 matching over 7 bases. The V and J ends lost 7 bases and 7 bases, in that order; junction bases with no gene match: 13. CDR3 length: 15 amino acids. Germline V CDR1 and CDR2: WSHSY, SAAADI. CDR3 coding DNA: TGCGCCAGCACGAGGAGGGCGGGGGTAGGGAATGAGCAGTTCTTC. Translating gives CASTRRAGVGNEQFF.

CDR3 region: CATPLLGENTGELFF. The CDR3 bases are TGTGCCACGCCCCTTTTGGGAGAGAACACCGGGGAGCTGTTTTTT. This sequence joins TRBV7-8 and TRBJ2-2; weak D call: TRBD2 (5 bases). The CDR3 contains 15 residues. Trimming stripped 10 bases from V and 1 base from J, with 16 bases between. Germline loops: CDR1 SGHVS, CDR2 FQNEAQ.

This chain links TRBV10-1 with TRBJ2-3, with TRBD2 as a possible D gene (6 bases). The ends were cut back, 2 bases at V and 0 bases at J, with 15 bases in the middle. The CDR3 extends over 17 amino acids. The V gene's germline CDR1 is WNHNN and CDR2 SYGVQD (reference sequence). The CDR3 DNA sequence: TGCGCCAGCAGTGAGGTGGCCTCCGCGGGGAGCACAGATACGCAGTATTTT. Protein sequence: CASSEVASAGSTDTQYF.